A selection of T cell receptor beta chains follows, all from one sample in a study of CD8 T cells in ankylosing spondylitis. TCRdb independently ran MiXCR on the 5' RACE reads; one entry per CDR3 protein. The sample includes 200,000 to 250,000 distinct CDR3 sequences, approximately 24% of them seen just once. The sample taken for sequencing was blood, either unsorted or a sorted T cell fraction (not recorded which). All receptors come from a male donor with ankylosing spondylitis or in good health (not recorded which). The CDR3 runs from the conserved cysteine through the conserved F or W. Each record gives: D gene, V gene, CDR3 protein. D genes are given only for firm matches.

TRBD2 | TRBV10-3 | CAIRGDYLYEQYF
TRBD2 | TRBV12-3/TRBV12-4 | CASSSRGGGLNEQFF
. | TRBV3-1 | CASSQATYEQYF
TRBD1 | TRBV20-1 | CSAGDRGRTDTQYF
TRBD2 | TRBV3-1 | CASSQVNWLAGDNEQFF
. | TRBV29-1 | CSVAQSLNTEAFF
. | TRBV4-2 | CASSQDAGYYEQYF
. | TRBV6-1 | CASSNRGTRAYEQYF
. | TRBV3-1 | CASSQTNLEQFF
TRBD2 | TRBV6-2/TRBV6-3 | CASAKRLAPHEQYF
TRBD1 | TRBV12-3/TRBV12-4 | CASSFYGTGGHNEQFF
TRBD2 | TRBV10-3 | CATVKREEDNEQFF
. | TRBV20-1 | CSARDPGTGTEAFF
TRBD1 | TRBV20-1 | CSARVYRGNYGYTF
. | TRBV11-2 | CASSRDHRRQPQHF
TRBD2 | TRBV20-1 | CSASGGGSSGANVLTF
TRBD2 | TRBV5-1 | CASSLAGGSSGELFF
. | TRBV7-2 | CASRERLQVSTDTQYF
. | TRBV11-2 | CASSLVRGNYEQYF
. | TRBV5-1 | CASSFGGGDTGELFF
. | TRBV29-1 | CSVAPGQTDGIQYF
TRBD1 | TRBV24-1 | CATSGASGTGGNEAFF
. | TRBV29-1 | CSVSWREETQYF
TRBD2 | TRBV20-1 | CSALVAGGYEQYF
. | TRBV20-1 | CSASAWGTQYF
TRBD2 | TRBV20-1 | CSSAGTSMYEQFF
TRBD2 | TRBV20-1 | CSATSGTRGNEQFF
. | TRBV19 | CASSGPEGSTGYTF
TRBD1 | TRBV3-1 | CASSQGTGYF
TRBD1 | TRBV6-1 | CASRDTSNRGAEKLFF
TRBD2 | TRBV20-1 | CSAREGTSGRGNEQFF